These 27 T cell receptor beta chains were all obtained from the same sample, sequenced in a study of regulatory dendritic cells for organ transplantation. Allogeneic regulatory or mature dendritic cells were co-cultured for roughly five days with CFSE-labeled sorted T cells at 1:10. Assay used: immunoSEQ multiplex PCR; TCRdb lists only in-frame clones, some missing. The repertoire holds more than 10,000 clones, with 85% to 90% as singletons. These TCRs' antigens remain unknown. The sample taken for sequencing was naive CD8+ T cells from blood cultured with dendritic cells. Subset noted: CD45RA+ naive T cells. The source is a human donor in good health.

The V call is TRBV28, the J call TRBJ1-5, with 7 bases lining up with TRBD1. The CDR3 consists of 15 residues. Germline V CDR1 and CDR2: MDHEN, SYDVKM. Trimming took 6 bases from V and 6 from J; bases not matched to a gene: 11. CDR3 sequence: CASREVGGGSQPQHF. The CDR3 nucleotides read TGTGCCAGCAGGGAAGTAGGGGGCGGGAGTCAGCCCCAGCATTTT. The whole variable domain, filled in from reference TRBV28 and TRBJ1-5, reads DVKVTQSSRYLVKRTGEKVFLECVQDMDHENMFWYRQDPGLGLRLIYFSYDVKMKEKGDIPEGYSVSREKKERFSLILESASTNQTSMYLCASREVGGGSQPQHFGDGTRLSIL.

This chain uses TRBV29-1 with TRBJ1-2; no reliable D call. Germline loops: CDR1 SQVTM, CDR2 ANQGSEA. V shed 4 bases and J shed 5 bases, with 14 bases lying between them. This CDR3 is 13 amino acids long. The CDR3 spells CSVGPDLFYGYTF. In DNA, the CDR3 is TGCAGCGTTGGTCCAGACCTATTTTATGGCTACACCTTC.

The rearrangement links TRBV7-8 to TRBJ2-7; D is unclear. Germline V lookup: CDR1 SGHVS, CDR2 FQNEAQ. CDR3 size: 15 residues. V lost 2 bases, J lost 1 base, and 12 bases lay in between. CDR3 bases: TGTGCCAGCAGCTTATCCATTACGAGTTCCTACGAGCAGTACTTC. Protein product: CASSLSITSSYEQYF.

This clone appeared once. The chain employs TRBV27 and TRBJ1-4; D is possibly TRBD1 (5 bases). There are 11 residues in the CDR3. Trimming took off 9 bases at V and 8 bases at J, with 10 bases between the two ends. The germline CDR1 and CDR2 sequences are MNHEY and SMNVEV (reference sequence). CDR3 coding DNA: TGTGCCAGTGCAGGGAGCGAAAAACTGTTTTTT. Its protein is CASAGSEKLFF.

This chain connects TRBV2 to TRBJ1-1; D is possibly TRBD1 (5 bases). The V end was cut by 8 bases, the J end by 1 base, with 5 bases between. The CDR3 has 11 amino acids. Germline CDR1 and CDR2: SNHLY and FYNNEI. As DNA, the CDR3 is TGTGCCAGCGGGGGGAACACTGAAGCTTTCTTT. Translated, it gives CASGGNTEAFF.

CDR3 DNA: TGTGCCAGCAGTGAATGGGGGGGGTCTTATGGCTACACCTTC. Its protein product is CASSEWGGSYGYTF. The V gene is TRBV6-1, the J gene TRBJ1-2, with a tentative D call TRBD1 (5 bases). The V gene's germline CDR1 is MNHNS and CDR2 SASEGT. The CDR3 is made up of 14 amino acids. V was shortened by 2 bases and J by 5 bases, with 12 bases between the two germline ends.

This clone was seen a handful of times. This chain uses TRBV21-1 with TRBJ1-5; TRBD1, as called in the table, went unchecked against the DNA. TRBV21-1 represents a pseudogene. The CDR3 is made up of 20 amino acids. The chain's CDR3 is CASSKGPGPTGCCSNQPQHF. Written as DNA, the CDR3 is TGTGCCAGCAGCAAGGGGCCGGGCCCTACAGGATGTTGTAGCAATCAGCCCCAGCATTTT.

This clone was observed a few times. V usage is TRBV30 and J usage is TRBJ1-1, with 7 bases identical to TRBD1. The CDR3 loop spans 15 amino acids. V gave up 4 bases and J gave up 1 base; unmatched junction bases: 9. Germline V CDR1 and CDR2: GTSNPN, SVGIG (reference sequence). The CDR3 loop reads CAWTDPYRGNTEAFF. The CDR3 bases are TGTGCCTGGACCGATCCTTACAGGGGGAACACTGAAGCTTTCTTT.

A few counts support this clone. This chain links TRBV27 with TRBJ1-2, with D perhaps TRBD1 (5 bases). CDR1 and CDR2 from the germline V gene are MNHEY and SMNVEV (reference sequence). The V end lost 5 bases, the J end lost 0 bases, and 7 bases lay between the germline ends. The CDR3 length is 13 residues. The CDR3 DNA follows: TGTGCCAGCAGTGACAGAGCTAACTATGGCTACACCTTC. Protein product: CASSDRANYGYTF.

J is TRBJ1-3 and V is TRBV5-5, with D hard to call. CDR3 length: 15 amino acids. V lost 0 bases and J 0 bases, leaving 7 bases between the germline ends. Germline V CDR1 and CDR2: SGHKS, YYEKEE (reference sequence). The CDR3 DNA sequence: TGTGCCAGCAGCTTGGGGCAGAGCTCTGGAAACACCATATATTTT. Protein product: CASSLGQSSGNTIYF.

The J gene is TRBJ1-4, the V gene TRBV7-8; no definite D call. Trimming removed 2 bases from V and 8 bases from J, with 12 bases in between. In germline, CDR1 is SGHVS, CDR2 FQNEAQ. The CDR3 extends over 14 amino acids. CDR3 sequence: CASSLRWLGEKLFF. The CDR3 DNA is TGTGCCAGCAGCTTAAGGTGGCTAGGAGAAAAACTGTTTTTT.

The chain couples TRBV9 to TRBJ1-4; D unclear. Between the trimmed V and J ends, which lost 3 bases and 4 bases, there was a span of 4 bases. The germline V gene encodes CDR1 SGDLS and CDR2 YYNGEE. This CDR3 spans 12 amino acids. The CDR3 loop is CASSGLNEKLFF. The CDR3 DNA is TGTGCCAGCAGCGGTCTTAATGAAAAACTGTTTTTT.

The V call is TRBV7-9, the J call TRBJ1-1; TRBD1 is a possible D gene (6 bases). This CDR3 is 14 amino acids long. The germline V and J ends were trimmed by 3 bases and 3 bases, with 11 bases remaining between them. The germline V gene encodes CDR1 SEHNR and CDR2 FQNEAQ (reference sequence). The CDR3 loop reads CASSFPAGDTEAFF. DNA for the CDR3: TGTGCCAGCAGCTTTCCGGCAGGGGACACTGAAGCTTTCTTT.

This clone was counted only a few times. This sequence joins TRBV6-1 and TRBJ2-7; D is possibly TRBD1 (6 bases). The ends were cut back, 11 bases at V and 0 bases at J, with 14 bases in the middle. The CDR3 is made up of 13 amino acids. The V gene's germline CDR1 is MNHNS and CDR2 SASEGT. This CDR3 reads CAGRVDSSYEQYF. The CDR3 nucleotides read TGTGCCGGAAGGGTGGACAGCTCCTACGAGCAGTACTTC.

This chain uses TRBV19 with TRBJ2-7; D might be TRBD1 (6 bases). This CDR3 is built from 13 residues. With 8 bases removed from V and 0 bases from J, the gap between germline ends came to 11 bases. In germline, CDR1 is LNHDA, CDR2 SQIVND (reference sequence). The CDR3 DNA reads TGTGCCAGTTCCCTGGGGGCCTCCTACGAGCAGTACTTC. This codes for CASSLGASYEQYF.

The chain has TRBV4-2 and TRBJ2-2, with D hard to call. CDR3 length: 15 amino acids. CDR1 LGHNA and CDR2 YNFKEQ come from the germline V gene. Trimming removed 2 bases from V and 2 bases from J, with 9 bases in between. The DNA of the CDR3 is TGTGCCAGCAGCCAACTACAATTAAACACCGGGGAGCTGTTTTTT. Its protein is CASSQLQLNTGELFF.

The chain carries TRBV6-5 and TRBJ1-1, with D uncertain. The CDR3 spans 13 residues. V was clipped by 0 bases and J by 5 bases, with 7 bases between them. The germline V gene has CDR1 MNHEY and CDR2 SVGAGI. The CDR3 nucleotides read TGTGCCAGCAGTTACTCGTTAAGGACTGAAGCTTTCTTT. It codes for CASSYSLRTEAFF.

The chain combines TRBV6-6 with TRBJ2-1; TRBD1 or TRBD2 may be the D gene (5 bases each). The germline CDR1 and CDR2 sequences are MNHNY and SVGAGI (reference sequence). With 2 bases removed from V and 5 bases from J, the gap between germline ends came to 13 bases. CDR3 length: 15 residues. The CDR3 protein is CASSYLGTRDNEQFF. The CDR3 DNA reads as TGTGCCAGCAGTTACCTGGGGACGAGGGACAATGAGCAGTTCTTC.

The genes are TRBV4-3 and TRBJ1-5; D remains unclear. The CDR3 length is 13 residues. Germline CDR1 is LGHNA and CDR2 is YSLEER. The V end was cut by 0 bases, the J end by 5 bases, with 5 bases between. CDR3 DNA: TGCGCCAGCAGCCAAGAAGAAGATCAGCCCCAGCATTTT. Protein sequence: CASSQEEDQPQHF.

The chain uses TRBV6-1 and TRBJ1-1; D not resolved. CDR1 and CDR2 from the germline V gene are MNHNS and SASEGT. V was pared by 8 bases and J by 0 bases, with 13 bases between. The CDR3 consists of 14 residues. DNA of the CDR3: TGTGCCAGCTTCGGCCTTTACCTGAACACTGAAGCTTTCTTT. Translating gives CASFGLYLNTEAFF.

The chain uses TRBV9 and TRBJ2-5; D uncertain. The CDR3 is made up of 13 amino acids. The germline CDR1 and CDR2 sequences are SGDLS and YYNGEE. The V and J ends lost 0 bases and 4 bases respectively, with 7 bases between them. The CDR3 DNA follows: TGTGCCAGCAGCGTAGAGGGTGGAGAGACCCAGTACTTC. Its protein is CASSVEGGETQYF.

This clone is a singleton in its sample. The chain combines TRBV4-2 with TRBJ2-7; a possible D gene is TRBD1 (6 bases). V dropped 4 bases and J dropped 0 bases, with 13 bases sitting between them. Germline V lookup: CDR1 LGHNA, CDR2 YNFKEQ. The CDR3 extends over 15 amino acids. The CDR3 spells CASSPEGGSSYEQYF. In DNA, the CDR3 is TGTGCCAGCAGCCCTGAAGGGGGAAGCTCCTACGAGCAGTACTTC.

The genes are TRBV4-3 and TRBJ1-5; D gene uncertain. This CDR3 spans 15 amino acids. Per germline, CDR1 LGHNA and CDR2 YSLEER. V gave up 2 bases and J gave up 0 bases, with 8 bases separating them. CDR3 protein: CASSQLLDSNQPQHF. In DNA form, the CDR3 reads TGCGCCAGCAGCCAACTATTAGATAGCAATCAGCCCCAGCATTTT.

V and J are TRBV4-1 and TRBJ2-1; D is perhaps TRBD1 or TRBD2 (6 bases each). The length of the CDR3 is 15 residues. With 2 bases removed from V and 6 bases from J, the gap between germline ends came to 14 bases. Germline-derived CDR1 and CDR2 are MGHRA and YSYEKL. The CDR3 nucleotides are TGCGCCAGCAGCCAAACCCCAGGAGGGGGCAATGAGCAGTTCTTC. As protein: CASSQTPGGGNEQFF.

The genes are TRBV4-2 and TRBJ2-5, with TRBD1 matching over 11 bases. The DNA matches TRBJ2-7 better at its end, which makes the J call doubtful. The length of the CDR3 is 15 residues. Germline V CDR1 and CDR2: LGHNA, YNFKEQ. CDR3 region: CASSQRDRGSNEQYF. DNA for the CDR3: TGTGCCAGCAGCCAACGGGACAGGGGGAGCAACGAGCAGTACTTC.

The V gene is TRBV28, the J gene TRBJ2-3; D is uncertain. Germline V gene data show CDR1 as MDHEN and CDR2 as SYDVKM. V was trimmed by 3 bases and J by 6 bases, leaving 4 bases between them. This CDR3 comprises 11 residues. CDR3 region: CASSLGDTQYF. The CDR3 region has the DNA TGTGCCAGCAGTTTGGGGGATACGCAGTATTTT.

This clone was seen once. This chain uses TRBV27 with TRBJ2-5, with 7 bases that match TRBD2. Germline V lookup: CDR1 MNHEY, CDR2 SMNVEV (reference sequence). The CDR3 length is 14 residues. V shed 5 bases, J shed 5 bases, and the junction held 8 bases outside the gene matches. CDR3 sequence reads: CASSPGGGDETQYF. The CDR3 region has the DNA TGTGCCAGCAGTCCCGGGGGAGGGGACGAGACCCAGTACTTC.